Here is one T cell receptor (beta chain) with its context. Its antigen is undetermined. Trimming pared 0 bases from V and 0 bases from J, leaving 12 bases between. This CDR3 is built from 16 residues. Germline V lookup: CDR1 SGHKS, CDR2 YYEKEE (reference sequence). This sample was taken from a study of tumor-infiltrating lymphocytes in primary liver carcinoma. Across the study: Surgery removed the patients' primary liver carcinoma.

TCR beta cDNA was reverse-transcribed from 450 to 500 ng of total RNA. The reaction used a constant-region primer and ProtoScript II reverse transcriptase. Three nested multiplex PCR rounds, a slightly modified ARM-PCR method, built the TCR beta libraries. TRBV1-TRBV30 forward primers and a C-beta reverse primer were used in the first two PCR rounds, which each ran for 10 cycles. TCRdb re-called the multiplex PCR reads through MiXCR, storing one row per CDR3 protein. The table has about 320,000 distinct CDR3 sequences, roughly 60% seen once. Findings and caveats of the study: Tumor region pairs showed greater overlap than either tumor-adjacent or tumor-blood pairs did.

Germline DNA was extracted too, while blood RNA derived from unsorted whole blood. Before surgery, four milliliters of EDTA blood were taken. The clonotype was recovered from a man aged 35 to 55 with primary liver carcinoma and hepatitis B virus infection. The source material was peripheral blood. The gene calls are TRBV5-5 and TRBJ2-5; D is uncertain. This CDR3 is CASSLVGIGYQETQYF. The CDR3 DNA reads as TGTGCCAGCAGCTTGGTGGGGATAGGATACCAAGAGACCCAGTACTTC.